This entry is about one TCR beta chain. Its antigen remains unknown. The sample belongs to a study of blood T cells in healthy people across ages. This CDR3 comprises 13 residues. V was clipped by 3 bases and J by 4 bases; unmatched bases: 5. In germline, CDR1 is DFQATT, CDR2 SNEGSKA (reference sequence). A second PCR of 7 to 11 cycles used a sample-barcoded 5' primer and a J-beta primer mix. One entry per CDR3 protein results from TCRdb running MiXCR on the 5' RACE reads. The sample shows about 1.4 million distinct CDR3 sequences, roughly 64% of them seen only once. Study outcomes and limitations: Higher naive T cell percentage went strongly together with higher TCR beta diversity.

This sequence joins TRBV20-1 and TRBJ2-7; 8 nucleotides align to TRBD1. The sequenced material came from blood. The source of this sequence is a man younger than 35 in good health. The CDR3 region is CSASFDRGYEQYF. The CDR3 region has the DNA TGCAGTGCTAGTTTCGACAGGGGATACGAGCAGTACTTC.